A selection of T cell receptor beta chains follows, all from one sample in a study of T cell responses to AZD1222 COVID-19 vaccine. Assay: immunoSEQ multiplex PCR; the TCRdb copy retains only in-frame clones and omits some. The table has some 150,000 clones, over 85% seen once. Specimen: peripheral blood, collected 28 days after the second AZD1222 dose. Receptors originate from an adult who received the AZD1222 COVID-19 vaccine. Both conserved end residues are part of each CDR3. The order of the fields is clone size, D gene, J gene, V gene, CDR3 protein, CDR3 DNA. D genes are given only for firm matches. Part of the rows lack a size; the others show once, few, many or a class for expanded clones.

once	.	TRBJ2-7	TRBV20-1	CSASRENEQYF	TGCAGTGCTAGTCGGGAGAACGAGCAGTACTTC
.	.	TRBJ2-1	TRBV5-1	CSSSEAGRAYNEQFF	TGCTCCTCCTCCGAGGCGGGAAGGGCCTACAATGAGCAGTTCTTC
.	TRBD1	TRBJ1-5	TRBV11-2	CASSLVTGAGQPQHF	TGTGCCAGCAGCTTAGTCACAGGGGCTGGACAGCCCCAGCATTTT
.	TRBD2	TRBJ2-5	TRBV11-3	CASSLAVWGGKFAETQYF	TGTGCCAGCAGCTTAGCTGTGTGGGGGGGTAAATTTGCGGAGACCCAGTACTTC
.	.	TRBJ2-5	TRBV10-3	CAISGPSQETQYF	TGTGCCATCAGCGGGCCTTCTCAAGAGACCCAGTACTTC
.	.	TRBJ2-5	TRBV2	CASSIDRQETQYF	TGTGCCAGCAGCATTGACAGGCAAGAGACCCAGTACTTC
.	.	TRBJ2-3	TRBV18	CASSPPGEDTQYF	TGTGCCAGCTCCCCACCGGGGGAAGATACGCAGTATTTT
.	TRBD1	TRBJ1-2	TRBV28	CASSSRTGDGYTF	TGTGCCAGCAGTTCACGGACAGGGGATGGCTACACCTTC
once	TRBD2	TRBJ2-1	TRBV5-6	CASGLAGVWGGYNEQFF	TGTGCCAGCGGGTTGGCCGGGGTTTGGGGAGGGTACAATGAGCAGTTCTTC
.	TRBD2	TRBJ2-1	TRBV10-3	CAISQREKSDEQFF	TGTGCCATCTCCCAGCGGGAGAAGAGCGATGAGCAGTTCTTC
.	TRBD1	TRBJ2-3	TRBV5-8	CASSWRTGSTDTQYF	TGTGCCAGCAGCTGGAGGACAGGGAGCACAGATACGCAGTATTTT
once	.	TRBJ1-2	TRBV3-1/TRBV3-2	CASSQDQGKAYGYTF	TGTGCCAGCAGCCAAGATCAGGGGAAAGCATATGGCTACACCTTC
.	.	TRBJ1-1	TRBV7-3	CASSFSRLTEAFF	TGTGCCAGCAGCTTCTCAAGGCTCACTGAAGCTTTCTTT
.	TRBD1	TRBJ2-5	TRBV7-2	CASSLESQGVGETQYF	TGTGCCAGCAGCTTAGAAAGTCAGGGGGTGGGGGAGACCCAGTACTTC
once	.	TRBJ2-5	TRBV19	CASSIALQAPETQYF	TGTGCCAGTAGTATAGCTTTGCAGGCCCCAGAGACCCAGTACTTC
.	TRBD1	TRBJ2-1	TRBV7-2	CASSLADRGQDEQFF	TGTGCCAGCAGCTTAGCCGACAGGGGGCAGGATGAGCAGTTCTTC
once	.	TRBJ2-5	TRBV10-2	CASSPEGAQYF	TGCGCCAGCAGCCCGGAGGGGGCCCAGTACTTC
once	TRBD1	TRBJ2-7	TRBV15	CATRSTGGVLGEQYF	TGTGCCACCAGATCGACAGGGGGGGTTTTGGGCGAGCAGTACTTC
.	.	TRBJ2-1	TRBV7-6	CASSLAAGIGGEQFF	TGTGCCAGCAGCTTAGCTGCCGGGATTGGTGGTGAGCAGTTCTTC
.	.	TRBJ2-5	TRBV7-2	CASSRTGYPQETQYF	TGTGCCAGCAGCCGTACGGGCTACCCCCAAGAGACCCAGTACTTC
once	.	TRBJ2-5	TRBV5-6	CASRWDPQETQYF	TGTGCCAGCAGATGGGACCCACAAGAGACCCAGTACTTC
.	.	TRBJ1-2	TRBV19	CASSFSRSGGYTF	TGTGCCAGTAGCTTTTCTCGATCGGGGGGCTACACCTTC
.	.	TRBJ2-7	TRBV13	CASSPRGIHEQYF	TGTGCCAGCAGCCCCAGGGGTATCCACGAGCAGTACTTC
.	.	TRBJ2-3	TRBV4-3	CASSQDYIRRGTDTQYF	TGCGCCAGCAGCCAAGATTACATCCGCAGGGGCACAGATACGCAGTATTTT
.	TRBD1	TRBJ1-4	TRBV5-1	CASSSGRGRGEKLFF	TGCGCCAGCAGCTCGGGAAGGGGGCGCGGTGAAAAACTGTTTTTT
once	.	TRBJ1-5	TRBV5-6	CASSLEAARNQPQHF	TGTGCCAGCAGCTTGGAGGCAGCACGCAATCAGCCCCAGCATTTT
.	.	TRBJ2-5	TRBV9	CASSVVSASGETQYF	TGTGCCAGCAGCGTAGTTTCGGCATCGGGGGAGACCCAGTACTTC
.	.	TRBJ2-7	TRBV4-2	CASSQETLDGTAFMEQYF	TGTGCCAGCAGCCAAGAAACGTTAGATGGGACCGCGTTCATGGAGCAGTACTTC
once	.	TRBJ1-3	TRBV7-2	CASSLAVPGNTIYF	TGTGCCAGCAGCTTAGCGGTACCTGGAAACACCATATATTTT
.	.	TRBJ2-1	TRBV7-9	CASSLAIQNFYNEQFF	TGTGCCAGCAGCTTAGCGATCCAGAACTTCTACAATGAGCAGTTCTTC
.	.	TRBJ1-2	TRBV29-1	CSVEQRLANYGYTF	TGCAGCGTCGAACAGCGTTTGGCTAACTATGGCTACACCTTC
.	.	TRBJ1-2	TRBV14	CASSQGVIRPLF	TGTGCCAGCAGCCAGGGGGTAATCCGGCCCCTCTTC
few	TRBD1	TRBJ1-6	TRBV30	CAWSVGQGDSPLHF	TGTGCCTGGAGTGTAGGTCAGGGGGATTCACCCCTCCACTTT
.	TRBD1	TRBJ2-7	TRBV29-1	CSVGAEQGPYEQYF	TGCAGCGTTGGCGCCGAACAGGGGCCCTACGAGCAGTACTTC
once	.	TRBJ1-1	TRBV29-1	CSVDGNTEAFF	TGCAGCGTCGACGGAAACACTGAAGCTTTCTTT
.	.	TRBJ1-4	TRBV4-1	CASRQSGNREKLFF	TGCGCCAGCAGGCAGAGCGGTAACAGAGAAAAACTGTTTTTT
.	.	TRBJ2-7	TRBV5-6	CASSEQGMEQYF	TGTGCCAGCAGCGAACAGGGAATGGAGCAGTACTTC
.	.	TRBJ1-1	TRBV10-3	CAIRRQENTEAFF	TGTGCCATCAGACGACAGGAGAACACTGAAGCTTTCTTT
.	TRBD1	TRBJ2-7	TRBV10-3	CAVDRGQGDEQYF	TGTGCCGTAGACAGGGGGCAGGGCGACGAGCAGTACTTC
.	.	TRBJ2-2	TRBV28	CASSGPGVGNTGELFF	TGTGCCAGCAGTGGGCCGGGAGTAGGAAACACCGGGGAGCTGTTTTTT
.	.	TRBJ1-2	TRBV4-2	CASSQDWDVNYGYTF	TGTGCCAGCAGCCAAGACTGGGACGTTAACTATGGCTACACCTTC
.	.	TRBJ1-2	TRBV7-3	CASSAGDYGYTF	TGTGCCAGCAGCGCAGGGGACTATGGCTACACCTTC
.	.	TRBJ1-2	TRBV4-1	CASSPAGAGSGKTSGYTF	TGCGCCAGCAGCCCTGCCGGGGCAGGGTCCGGGAAAACATCGGGCTACACCTTC
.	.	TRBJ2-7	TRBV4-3	CASSQEIALNPYEQYF	TGCGCCAGCAGCCAAGAGATTGCATTAAACCCCTACGAGCAGTACTTC
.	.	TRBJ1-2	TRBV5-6	CASRFKGNYGYTF	TGTGCCAGTCGGTTTAAAGGGAACTATGGCTACACCTTC
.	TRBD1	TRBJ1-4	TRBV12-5	CASGLPQGEDEKLFF	TGTGCTAGTGGTTTGCCTCAGGGGGAGGATGAAAAACTGTTTTTT
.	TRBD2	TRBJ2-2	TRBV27	CASSLRAGADTGELFF	TGTGCCAGCAGTTTACGAGCGGGAGCGGACACCGGGGAGCTGTTTTTT
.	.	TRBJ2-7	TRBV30	CAWSVRGWQYF	TGTGCCTGGAGTGTACGGGGCTGGCAGTACTTC
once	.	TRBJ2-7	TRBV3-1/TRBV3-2	CASSPLGDEQYF	TGTGCCAGCAGCCCCCTGGGTGACGAGCAGTACTTC
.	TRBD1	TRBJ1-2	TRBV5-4	CASRGGQGSPNYGYTF	TGTGCCAGCAGGGGGGGACAGGGGTCCCCTAACTATGGCTACACCTTC
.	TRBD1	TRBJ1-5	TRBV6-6	CASSPGQGPNQPQHF	TGTGCCAGCAGTCCCGGACAGGGGCCCAATCAGCCCCAGCATTTT
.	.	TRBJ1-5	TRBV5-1	CASSFDSNQPQHF	TGCGCCAGCAGCTTCGACAGCAATCAGCCCCAGCATTTT
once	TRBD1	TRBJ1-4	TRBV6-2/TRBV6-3	CASSDRANEKLFF	TGTGCCAGCAGTGACAGGGCCAATGAAAAACTGTTTTTT
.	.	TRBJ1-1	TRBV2	CASSSRTEAFF	TGTGCCAGCAGCTCCCGTACTGAAGCTTTCTTT
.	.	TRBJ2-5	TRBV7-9	CASSLPRAARLETQYF	TGTGCCAGCAGCTTGCCCCGAGCAGCCCGATTGGAGACCCAGTACTTC
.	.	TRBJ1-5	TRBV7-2	CASSFPGEVQPQHF	TGTGCCAGCAGCTTCCCAGGGGAGGTCCAGCCCCAGCATTTT